The entry that follows covers one TCR beta chain sequence. Its target is not known. This entry belongs to a study of cytomegalovirus exposure and HLA in healthy donors. General study findings and limits: The authors later found TCR association rates varying by HLA locus, with DRB1 most and HLA-C fewest.

The V end lost 0 bases, the J end lost 0 bases, and 10 bases lay between the germline ends. This CDR3 contains 16 residues. Germline CDR1 MNHEY, CDR2 SVGAGI. The PCR made use of 60 Vbeta and 13 Jbeta primers. Here immunoSEQ multiplex PCR was the method, and the copy in TCRdb shows in-frame clones only, minus some. Of 85,000 to 130,000 clones listed, roughly 70% are singletons. Sequenced input: PBMCs. The rearrangement uses TRBV6-5 and TRBJ2-3; D is undetermined. The source of this sequence is a male donor in good health and CMV-seropositive. In DNA, the CDR3 is TGTGCCAGCAGTTACTCAGCAACGAAGAGCACAGATACGCAGTATTTT. Residues: CASSYSATKSTDTQYF.